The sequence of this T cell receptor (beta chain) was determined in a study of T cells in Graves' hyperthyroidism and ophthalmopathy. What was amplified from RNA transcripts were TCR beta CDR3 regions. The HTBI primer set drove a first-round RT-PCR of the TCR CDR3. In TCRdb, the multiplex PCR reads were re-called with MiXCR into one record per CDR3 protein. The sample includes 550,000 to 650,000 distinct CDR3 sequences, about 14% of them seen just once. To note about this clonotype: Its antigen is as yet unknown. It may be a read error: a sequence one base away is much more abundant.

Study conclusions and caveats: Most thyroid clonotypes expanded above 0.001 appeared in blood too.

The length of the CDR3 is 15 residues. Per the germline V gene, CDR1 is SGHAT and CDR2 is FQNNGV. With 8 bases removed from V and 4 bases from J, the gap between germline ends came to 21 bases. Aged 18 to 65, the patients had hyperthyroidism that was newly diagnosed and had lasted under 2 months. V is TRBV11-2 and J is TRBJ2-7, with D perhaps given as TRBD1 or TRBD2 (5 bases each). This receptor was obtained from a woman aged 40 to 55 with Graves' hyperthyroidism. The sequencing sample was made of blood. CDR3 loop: CASSQSGAGFYEQYF. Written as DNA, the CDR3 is TGTGCCAGCTCACAATCCGGGGCAGGGTTTTACGAGCAGTACTTC.